This T cell receptor beta chain was identified during a study of OX40 agonist ivuxolimab in advanced cancers. The wider study: Patients were infused with ivuxolimab every 2 weeks at 0.01 to 10 mg/kg. Study findings and constraints: Blood T cells, both CD4+ and CD8+, expanded clonally by week 6 at 0.1 to 3.0 mg/kg.

Blood specimens came from baseline, cycle 4 day 1, and cycle 7 day 1. Turning to this clone: Its matching antigen is unknown.

Repertoires were generated with immunoSEQ multiplex PCR, while TCRdb's copy carries only in-frame clones and drops some. The sample holds tens of thousands of clones, 60% to 80% seen once. The material sequenced was CD4+ or CD8+ T cells sorted from blood, taken in a trial of the OX40 agonist ivuxolimab. This receptor was taken from an adult with an advanced solid tumor such as melanoma, head and neck, liver or kidney cancer.

CDR3 region: CASSQTGAGELFF. DNA for the CDR3: TGCGCCAGCAGCCAAACAGGGGCCGGGGAGCTGTTTTTT. The genes are TRBV5-1 and TRBJ2-2; 7 bases are shared with TRBD1. Germline trimming cut 4 bases from V and 6 bases from J; bases unmatched to any gene: 3. Per germline, CDR1 SGHRS and CDR2 YFSETQ. The CDR3 length is 13 residues.